The 19 T cell receptor beta chains given below trace back to one sample, sequenced in a study of blood T cells in healthy people across ages. The second PCR ran about 6 to 12 cycles with a sample-barcoded 5' primer and J-beta primers. TCRdb called the 5' RACE reads again in MiXCR, with one record for every CDR3 protein. The sample has about 1.8 million distinct CDR3 sequences; around 48% are singletons. The sequenced sample was blood. The source is a woman in her 40s in good health.

The chain combines TRBV21-1 with TRBJ2-1; the table's D call, TRBD2, was not checked against the DNA. TRBV21-1 is described as a pseudogene. The CDR3 is 16 amino acids. The CDR3 here is CASSKDLAGNYNEQFF. CDR3 DNA: TGTGCCAGCAGCAAAGACCTAGCGGGGAATTACAATGAGCAGTTCTTC.

This clonotype was seen a few times. The chain uses TRBV24-1 and TRBJ2-3; 8 positions agree with TRBD2. Germline V CDR1 and CDR2: KGHDR, SFDVKD. CDR3 length equals 17 residues. The ends lost 2 bases at V and 4 bases at J; junction bases unmatched: 10. DNA for the CDR3: TGTGCCACCAGTGATTCCCGGACTAGCATTCTCTCAGATACGCAGTATTTT. Translated: CATSDSRTSILSDTQYF.

This clonotype was counted only a few times. The rearrangement joins TRBV20-1 to TRBJ1-6; TRBD1 matches 7 bases. Trimming took 6 bases from V and 8 from J; bases not matched to a gene: 13. The germline CDR1 and CDR2 sequences are DFQATT and SNEGSKA (reference sequence). The CDR3 loop spans 15 amino acids. CDR3 coding DNA: TGCAGTGCGGTGGGTTTGACAGGGAGGCATTCACCCCTCCACTTT. Encoded protein: CSAVGLTGRHSPLHF.

V is TRBV14 and J is TRBJ2-7, with a tentative D call TRBD1 (5 bases). Germline CDR1 and CDR2: SGHDN and FVKESK. V was pared by 1 base and J by 6 bases, with 13 bases between. The CDR3 sequence is 14 residues long. The CDR3 loop is CASSQVHTGAEQYF. CDR3 nucleotide sequence: TGTGCCAGCAGCCAAGTCCATACAGGAGCCGAGCAGTACTTC.

The rearrangement links TRBV4-3 to TRBJ1-6; 7 positions match TRBD1. The V gene's germline CDR1 is LGHNA and CDR2 YSLEER. V gave up 2 bases and J gave up 7 bases; unmatched junction bases: 11. The CDR3 spans 17 residues. CDR3 sequence: CASSQKVTGQRNSPLHF. CDR3 sequence (DNA): TGCGCCAGCAGCCAAAAAGTGACGGGACAGAGGAATTCACCCCTCCACTTT.

The rearrangement uses TRBV12-3 or TRBV12-4 and TRBJ1-2; TRBD1 agrees at 10 bases. This CDR3 comprises 16 residues. Trimming cost V 4 bases and J 4 bases; bases outside gene matches: 9. CDR3 sequence: CASSSGQGRWGYGYTF. The DNA of the CDR3 is TGTGCCAGCAGTTCGGGACAGGGGCGCTGGGGCTATGGCTACACCTTC.

The V call is TRBV6-5, the J call TRBJ2-6; 7 nucleotides align to TRBD1. After removal of 6 bases from V and 3 bases from J, the junction contained 5 bases not matched to a gene. The CDR3 is 15 amino acids. The germline CDR1 and CDR2 sequences are MNHEY and SVGAGI. CDR3 loop: CASSRDRVGANVLTF. Here the CDR3 DNA reads TGTGCCAGCAGCCGCGACAGGGTTGGGGCCAACGTCCTGACTTTC.

This clonotype was found a few times. The genes are TRBV5-5 and TRBJ2-7; TRBD1 agrees at 7 bases. From germline, CDR1 is SGHKS and CDR2 YYEKEE (reference sequence). Trimming removed 7 bases from V and 1 base from J; junction bases left unmatched: 8. This CDR3 region has 14 residues. The CDR3 sequence: CASRGTVSSYEQYF. The CDR3 DNA sequence: TGTGCCAGCCGAGGGACAGTCTCATCCTACGAGCAGTACTTC. The variable domain in full, with the rest retrieved from reference TRBV5-5 and TRBJ2-7, is DAGVTQSPTHLIKTRGQQVTLRCSPISGHKSVSWYQQVLGQGPQFIFQYYEKEERGRGNFPDRFSARQFPNYSSELNVNALLLGDSALYLCASRGTVSSYEQYFGPGTRLTVT.

The chain couples TRBV20-1 to TRBJ2-4; D perhaps matches TRBD2 (6 bases). The J call may be mistaken, given a closer DNA end match to TRBJ2-5. This CDR3 has 12 residues. Germline assignment: CDR1 DFQATT and CDR2 SNEGSKA (reference sequence). This CDR3 is CSGKGRQETQYF. The CDR3 nucleotides read TGCAGTGGCAAGGGGAGGCAAGAGACCCAGTACTTC.

The chain couples TRBV29-1 to TRBJ2-5; D is unclear. CDR1 is SQVTM, CDR2 ANQGSEA, per germline. The CDR3 runs 11 residues. The germline V and J ends were trimmed by 4 bases and 5 bases, with 8 bases remaining between them. CDR3 DNA: TGCAGCGTTGCGGATGGCGAGACCCAGTACTTC. Translating it yields CSVADGETQYF.

This clonotype was observed many times. The chain couples TRBV14 to TRBJ2-4; D ambiguous. V lost 0 bases and J 0 bases, leaving 3 bases between the germline ends. The CDR3 runs to 14 residues. The germline gives CDR1 SGHDN, CDR2 FVKESK. CDR3 sequence (DNA): TGTGCCAGCAGCCAAGAAGTAGCCAAAAACATTCAGTACTTC. Translating gives CASSQEVAKNIQYF. Full variable domain (rest looked up from reference TRBV14 and TRBJ2-4): EAGVTQFPSHSVIEKGQTVTLRCDPISGHDNLYWYRRVMGKEIKFLLHFVKESKQDESGMPNNRFLAERTGGTYSTLKVQPAELEDSGVYFCASSQEVAKNIQYFGAGTRLSVL.

The chain has TRBV5-8 and TRBJ2-3, with a tentative D call TRBD1 (6 bases). V was clipped by 4 bases and J by 0 bases, with 18 bases between them. Germline loops: CDR1 SGHTS, CDR2 YDEGEE. The length of the CDR3 is 17 residues. The CDR3 sequence: CASSQQGQPRSTDTQYF. CDR3 bases: TGTGCCAGCAGCCAACAGGGTCAACCTAGAAGCACAGATACGCAGTATTTT.

This clonotype showed up just a few times. The rearrangement links TRBV7-6 to TRBJ2-3; D is possibly TRBD1 or TRBD2 (5 bases each). From germline, CDR1 is SGHVS and CDR2 FNYEAQ. V lost 8 bases and J 5 bases, leaving 17 bases between the germline ends. The CDR3 length is 14 residues. The CDR3 DNA follows: TGTGCCAGCCGATCCGGGACCCTGCAAGATACGCAGTATTTT. As protein: CASRSGTLQDTQYF.

This clonotype was counted a few times. V gene TRBV10-3 combines with J gene TRBJ2-5, with 8 bases lining up with TRBD1. The length of the CDR3 is 15 residues. CDR1 and CDR2 from the germline V gene are ENHRY and SYGVKD. V shed 3 bases and J 2 bases; nucleotides not matched to a gene: 5. This CDR3 is CAISDLDRVQETQYF. The CDR3 region has the DNA TGTGCCATCAGTGACCTGGACAGGGTACAAGAGACCCAGTACTTC.

Turning to this clonotype: One end of the junction does not line up with germline, which may come from a read error. The chain uses TRBV20-1 and TRBJ2-1; TRBD1 aligns across 11 bases. CDR1 is DFQATT, CDR2 SNEGSKA, per germline (reference sequence). This CDR3 contains 14 residues. The CDR3 here is CSARRTGGYDEQFF. As DNA, the CDR3 is TGCAGTGCTAGAAGGACAGGGGGCTACGATGAGCAGTTCTTC.

This clonotype was recorded a few times. The V gene is TRBV7-2, the J gene TRBJ2-5; TRBD2 aligns across 13 bases. The CDR3 totals 16 residues. Germline values: CDR1 SGHTA, CDR2 FQGNSA. V gave up 3 bases and J gave up 4 bases; unmatched junction bases: 5. The CDR3 region is CASSFRLAGGGETQYF. CDR3 sequence (DNA): TGTGCCAGCAGCTTCCGACTAGCGGGGGGAGGAGAGACCCAGTACTTC.

This chain joins TRBV5-5 and TRBJ1-2; the D gene is possibly TRBD1 (6 bases). V lost 4 bases and J 4 bases, leaving 17 bases between the germline ends. There are 15 residues in the CDR3. Germline-derived CDR1 and CDR2 are SGHKS and YYEKEE (reference sequence). The CDR3 spells CASSVGPDRSYGYTF. The DNA for the CDR3 is TGTGCCAGCAGCGTTGGGCCGGACAGATCCTATGGCTACACCTTC. Full variable domain (outside the CDR3, taken from reference TRBV5-5 and TRBJ1-2): DAGVTQSPTHLIKTRGQQVTLRCSPISGHKSVSWYQQVLGQGPQFIFQYYEKEERGRGNFPDRFSARQFPNYSSELNVNALLLGDSALYLCASSVGPDRSYGYTFGSGTRLTVV.

The rearrangement joins TRBV11-1 to TRBJ2-3; no clear D gene. CDR1 and CDR2 from the germline V gene are SGHAT and FQDESV (reference sequence). The ends were cut back, 5 bases at V and 1 base at J, with 19 bases in the middle. The CDR3 length is 17 residues. CDR3 in DNA: TGTGCCAGCAGCATAGGACCTGTAGGCCTGGGCACAGATACGCAGTATTTT. It is translated as CASSIGPVGLGTDTQYF.

The sample holds a few counts of this clonotype. The chain couples TRBV4-3 to TRBJ2-5, with D possibly TRBD2 on 6 matching bases. CDR1 is LGHNA, CDR2 YSLEER, per germline. The CDR3 loop spans 15 amino acids. The V and J ends lost 4 bases and 7 bases respectively, with 19 bases between them. CDR3 residues: CASSPNLGRGGTQYF. The CDR3 DNA sequence: TGCGCCAGCAGCCCCAACCTAGGACGGGGAGGGACCCAGTACTTC.